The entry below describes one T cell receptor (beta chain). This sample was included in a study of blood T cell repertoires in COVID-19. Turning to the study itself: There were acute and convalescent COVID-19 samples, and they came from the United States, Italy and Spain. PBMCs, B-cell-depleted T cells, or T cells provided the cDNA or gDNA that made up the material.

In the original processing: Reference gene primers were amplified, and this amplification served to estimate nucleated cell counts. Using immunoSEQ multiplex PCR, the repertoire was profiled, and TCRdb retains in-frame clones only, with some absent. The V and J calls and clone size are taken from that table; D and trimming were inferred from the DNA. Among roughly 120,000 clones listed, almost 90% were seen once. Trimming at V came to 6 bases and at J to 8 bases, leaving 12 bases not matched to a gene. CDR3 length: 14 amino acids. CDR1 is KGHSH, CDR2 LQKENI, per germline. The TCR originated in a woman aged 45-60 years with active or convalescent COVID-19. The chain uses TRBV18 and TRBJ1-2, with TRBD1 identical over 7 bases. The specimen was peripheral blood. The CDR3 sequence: CASSPGQPQEGYTF. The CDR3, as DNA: TGTGCCAGCTCGCCGGGACAGCCCCAGGAGGGCTACACCTTC.